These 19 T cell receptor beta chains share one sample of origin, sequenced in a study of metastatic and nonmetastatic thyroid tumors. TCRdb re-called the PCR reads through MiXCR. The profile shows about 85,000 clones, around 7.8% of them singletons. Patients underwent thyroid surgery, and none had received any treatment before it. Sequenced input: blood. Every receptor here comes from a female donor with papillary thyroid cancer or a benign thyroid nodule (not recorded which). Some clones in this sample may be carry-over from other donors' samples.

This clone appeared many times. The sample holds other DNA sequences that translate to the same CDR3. The CDR3 region is CSATTSGGAYNEQFF. CDR3 nucleotide sequence: TGCAGTGCCACCACCAGCGGGGGGGCCTACAATGAGCAGTTCTTC. The V call is TRBV20-1, the J call TRBJ2-1; TRBD2 matches 10 bases. The germline CDR1 and CDR2 sequences are DFQATT and SNEGSKA (reference sequence). V was clipped by 6 bases and J by 2 bases; unmatched bases: 7. The CDR3 runs 15 residues.

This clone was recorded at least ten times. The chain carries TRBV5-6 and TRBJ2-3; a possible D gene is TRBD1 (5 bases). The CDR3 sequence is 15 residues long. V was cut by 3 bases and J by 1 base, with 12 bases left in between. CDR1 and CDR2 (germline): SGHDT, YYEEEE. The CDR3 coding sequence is TGTGCCAGCAGCTCGATCGGCAGGGGCACAGATACGCAGTATTTT. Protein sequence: CASSSIGRGTDTQYF.

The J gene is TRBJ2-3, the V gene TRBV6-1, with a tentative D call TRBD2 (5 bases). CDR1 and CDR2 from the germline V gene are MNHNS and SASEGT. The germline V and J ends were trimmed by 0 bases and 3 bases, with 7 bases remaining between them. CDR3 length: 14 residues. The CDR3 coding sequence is TGTGCCAGCAGTGAAGCCAGGAGGACAGATACGCAGTATTTT. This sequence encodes CASSEARRTDTQYF.

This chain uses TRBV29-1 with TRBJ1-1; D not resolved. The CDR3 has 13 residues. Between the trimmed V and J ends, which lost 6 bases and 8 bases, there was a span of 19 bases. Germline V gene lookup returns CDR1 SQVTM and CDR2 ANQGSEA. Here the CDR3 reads CSVEKTRNLEAFF. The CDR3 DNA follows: TGCAGCGTAGAAAAGACACGGAATTTAGAAGCTTTCTTT.

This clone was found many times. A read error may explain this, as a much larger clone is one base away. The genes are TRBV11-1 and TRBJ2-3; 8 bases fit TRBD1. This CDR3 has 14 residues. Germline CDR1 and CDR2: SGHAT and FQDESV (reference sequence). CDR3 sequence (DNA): TGTGCCGGCAGCTTCTGGACAGGGACAGATACGCAGTATTTT. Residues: CAGSFWTGTDTQYF.

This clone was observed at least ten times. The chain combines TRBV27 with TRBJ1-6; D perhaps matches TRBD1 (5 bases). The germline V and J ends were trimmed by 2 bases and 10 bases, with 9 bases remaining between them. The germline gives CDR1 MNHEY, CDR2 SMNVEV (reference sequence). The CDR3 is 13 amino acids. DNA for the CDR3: TGTGCCAGCAGTTTAAGTAGGGACTCACCCCTCCACTTT. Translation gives CASSLSRDSPLHF.

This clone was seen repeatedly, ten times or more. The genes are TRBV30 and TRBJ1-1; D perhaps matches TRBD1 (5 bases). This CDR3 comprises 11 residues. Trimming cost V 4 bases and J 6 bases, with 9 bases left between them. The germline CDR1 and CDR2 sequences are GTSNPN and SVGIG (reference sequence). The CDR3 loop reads CAWNRDSEAFF. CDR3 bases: TGTGCCTGGAACCGGGACTCTGAAGCTTTCTTT.

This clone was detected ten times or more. The CDR3 is CASSQDSFYEQYF. The DNA of the CDR3 is TGTGCCAGCAGCCAAGATAGCTTCTACGAGCAGTACTTC. The V gene is TRBV14, the J gene TRBJ2-7; D not certain. V lost 0 bases and J 3 bases, leaving 6 bases between the germline ends. Germline CDR1 reads SGHDN; CDR2 reads FVKESK. This CDR3 comprises 13 residues. Variable domain in full (rest from reference TRBV14 and TRBJ2-7): EAGVTQFPSHSVIEKGQTVTLRCDPISGHDNLYWYRRVMGKEIKFLLHFVKESKQDESGMPNNRFLAERTGGTYSTLKVQPAELEDSGVYFCASSQDSFYEQYFGPGTRLTVT.

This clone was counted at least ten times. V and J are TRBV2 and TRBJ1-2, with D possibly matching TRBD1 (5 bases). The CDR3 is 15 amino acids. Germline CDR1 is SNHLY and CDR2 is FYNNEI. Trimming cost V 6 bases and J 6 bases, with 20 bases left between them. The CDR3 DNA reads TGTGCCAGCAGGCAACAGGCCTCCCGTGCCCATGGCTACACCTTC. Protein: CASRQQASRAHGYTF.

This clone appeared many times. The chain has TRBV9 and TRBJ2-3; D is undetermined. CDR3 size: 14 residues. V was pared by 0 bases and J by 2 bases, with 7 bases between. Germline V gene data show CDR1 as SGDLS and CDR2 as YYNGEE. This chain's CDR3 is CASSVESSTDTQYF. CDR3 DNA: TGTGCCAGCAGCGTAGAGTCTTCCACAGATACGCAGTATTTT.

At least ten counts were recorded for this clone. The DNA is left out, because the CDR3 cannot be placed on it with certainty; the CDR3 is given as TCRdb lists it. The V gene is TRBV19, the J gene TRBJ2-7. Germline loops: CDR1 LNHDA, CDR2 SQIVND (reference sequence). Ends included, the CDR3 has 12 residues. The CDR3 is CASTSEQYEQYF.

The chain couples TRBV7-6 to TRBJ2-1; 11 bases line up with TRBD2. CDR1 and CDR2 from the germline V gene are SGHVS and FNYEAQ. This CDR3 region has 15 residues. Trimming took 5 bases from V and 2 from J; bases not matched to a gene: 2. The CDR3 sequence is CASSLLAGAYNEQFF. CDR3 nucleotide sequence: TGTGCCAGCAGCCTACTAGCGGGAGCCTACAATGAGCAGTTCTTC.

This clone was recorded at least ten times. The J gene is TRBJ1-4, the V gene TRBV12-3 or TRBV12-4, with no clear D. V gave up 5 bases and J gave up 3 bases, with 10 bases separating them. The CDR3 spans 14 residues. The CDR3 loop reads CASSVRESNEKLFF. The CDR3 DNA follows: TGTGCCAGCAGTGTCCGGGAATCTAATGAAAAACTGTTTTTT.

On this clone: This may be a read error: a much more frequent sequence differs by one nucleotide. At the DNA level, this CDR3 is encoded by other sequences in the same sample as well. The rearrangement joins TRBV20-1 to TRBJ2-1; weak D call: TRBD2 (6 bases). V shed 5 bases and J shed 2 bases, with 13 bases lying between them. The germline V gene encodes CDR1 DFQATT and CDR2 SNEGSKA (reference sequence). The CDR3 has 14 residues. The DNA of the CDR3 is TGCAGTGCTGCTCGGGGCGGGACCTACAATGAGCAGTTCTTC. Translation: CSAARGGTYNEQFF.

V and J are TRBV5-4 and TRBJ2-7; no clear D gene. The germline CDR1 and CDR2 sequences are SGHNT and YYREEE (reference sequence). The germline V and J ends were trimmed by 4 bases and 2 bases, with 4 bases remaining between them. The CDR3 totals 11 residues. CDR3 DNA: TGTGCCAGCAGCGGCCCCTACGAGCAGTACTTC. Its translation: CASSGPYEQYF.

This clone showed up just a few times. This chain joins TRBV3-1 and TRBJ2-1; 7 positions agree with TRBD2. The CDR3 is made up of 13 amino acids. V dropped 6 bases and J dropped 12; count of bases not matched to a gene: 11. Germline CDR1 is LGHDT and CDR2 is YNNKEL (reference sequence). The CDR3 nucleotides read TGTGCCAGCAGACCCCGACTAGCATCACTGCAGTTCTTC. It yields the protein CASRPRLASLQFF.

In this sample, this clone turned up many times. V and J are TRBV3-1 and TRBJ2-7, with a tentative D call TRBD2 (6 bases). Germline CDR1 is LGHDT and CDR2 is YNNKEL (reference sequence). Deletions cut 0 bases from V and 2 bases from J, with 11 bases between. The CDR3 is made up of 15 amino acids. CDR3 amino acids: CASSQESSGPYEQYF. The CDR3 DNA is TGTGCCAGCAGCCAAGAGTCCAGCGGGCCCTACGAGCAGTACTTC.

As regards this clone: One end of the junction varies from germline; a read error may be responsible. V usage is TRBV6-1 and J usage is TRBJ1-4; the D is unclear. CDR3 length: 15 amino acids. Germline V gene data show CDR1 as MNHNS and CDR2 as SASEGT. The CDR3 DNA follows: TGTACCAGCAGTACGAAAGGAGCAACTAACGAAAAACTGTTTTTT. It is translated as CTSSTKGATNEKLFF.

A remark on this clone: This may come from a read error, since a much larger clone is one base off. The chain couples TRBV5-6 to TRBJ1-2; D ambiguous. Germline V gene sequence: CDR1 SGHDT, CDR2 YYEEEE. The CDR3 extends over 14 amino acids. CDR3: CASSSIVGNYGHTF. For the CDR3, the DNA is TGTGCCAGCAGCTCCATAGTGGGAAACTATGGCCACACCTTC.